This TCR beta chain is drawn from a study of response to subunit inactivated influenza vaccine. Whole-study results and caveats: Each seasonal influenza vaccination recruits few new T cells, the authors suggested.

TCRdb re-analysed the RT-PCR reads in MiXCR, keeping a single row per CDR3 protein. The data contain hundreds of thousands of distinct CDR3 sequences, under 20% of them seen just once; the ten biggest clones take up around 9.9%. A word on this clonotype: The antigen is unknown.

Germline CDR1 SGHRS, CDR2 YFSETQ. This CDR3 is built from 14 residues. Trimming took 4 bases from V and 6 from J; bases not matched to a gene: 8. The sequencing used PBMCs from blood, collected roughly 5 days after vaccination. The chain links TRBV5-1 to TRBJ2-3; 7 nucleotides match TRBD2. This TCR derives from a man between 50 and 59 years old who received an inactivated influenza vaccine. The CDR3, as DNA: TGCGCCAGCAGCCCCCTAGACGGGAGGGATACGCAGTATTTT. This translates into CASSPLDGRDTQYF. Drawing the rest from reference TRBV5-1 and TRBJ2-3, the complete variable domain is KAGVTQTPRYLIKTRGQQVTLSCSPISGHRSVSWYQQTPGQGLQFLFEYFSETQRNKGNFPGRFSGRQFSNSRSEMNVSTLELGDSALYLCASSPLDGRDTQYFGPGTRLTVL.